A selection of T cell receptor beta chains follows, all from one sample in a study of blood T cell repertoires in COVID-19. Repertoires were generated with immunoSEQ multiplex PCR, while TCRdb's copy carries only in-frame clones and drops some. This sample carries 180,000 or so clones, almost 85% of them seen once, and the ten largest clones take 9.5% to 11%. The specimen was PBMCs or T cells enriched from blood (not recorded which). These receptors originate from a man aged 50 to 59 who had recovered from COVID-19. CDR3s include the opening cysteine and the closing phenylalanine or tryptophan. The D gene is left open where the match is weak. Clone size is not always given. Where it is, it says once, few, many or a class for expanded clones.

v_gene	d_gene	j_gene	abundance	CDR3nt	CDR3aa
TRBV5-4	.	TRBJ2-3	.	TGTGCCAGCAGCTTGGATCAGGGGACAGATACGCAGTATTTT	CASSLDQGTDTQYF
TRBV15	.	TRBJ1-2	.	TGTGCCACCAGCAGAGATCGGGGGAACTATGGCTACACCTTC	CATSRDRGNYGYTF
TRBV20-1	.	TRBJ2-7	.	TGCAGTGCTAGTCTGCGGATAAATGGGGAGCAGTACTTC	CSASLRINGEQYF
TRBV6-5	.	TRBJ1-6	once	TGTGCCAGCAGTTACCAAGCGACGGGTACCAATTCACCCCTCCACTTT	CASSYQATGTNSPLHF
TRBV2	TRBD1	TRBJ2-7	.	TGTGCCAGCAGTGGGGGACAGGTTAAATACGAGCAGTACTTC	CASSGGQVKYEQYF
TRBV28	TRBD1	TRBJ1-4	.	TGTGCCAGCAGGGAGGGGGCAGGGGGTGAAAAACTGTTTTTT	CASREGAGGEKLFF
TRBV20-1	.	TRBJ1-2	few	TGCAGTGCTGTAGAATATTATGGCTACACCTTC	CSAVEYYGYTF
TRBV21-1	.	TRBJ2-2	.	TGTGCCAGCAGCCGCCGGGGACAGGGGACCGGGGAGCTGTTTTTT	CASSRRGQGTGELFF
TRBV7-9	.	TRBJ2-3	few	TGTGCCAGCAGCTCGCCCGGGAGCGGCACAGATACGCAGTATTTT	CASSSPGSGTDTQYF
TRBV5-1	.	TRBJ2-7	many	TGCGCCAGCAGCTCAACCTACGAGCAGTACTTC	CASSSTYEQYF
TRBV28	TRBD1	TRBJ1-2	.	TGTGCCAGCGGGGGACAGGGGGCCGGAGGCTACACCTTC	CASGGQGAGGYTF
TRBV9	.	TRBJ1-4	once	TGTGCCAGCAGCGTAGACGCGGGGTATGGAGAAAAACTGTTTTTT	CASSVDAGYGEKLFF
TRBV2	.	TRBJ2-1	.	TGTGCCAGCAGCCGCGGGTGGGGGCTTGGTGGGTTCTTC	CASSRGWGLGGFF
TRBV10-1	TRBD2	TRBJ2-3	.	TGCGCCAGCCAAGGACTAGCCGCAGAAGGAGCTACGCAGTATTTT	CASQGLAAEGATQYF
TRBV3-1/TRBV3-2	.	TRBJ1-3	.	TGTGCCAGCAGCCAAGCAGTGCGGGGACACACCATATATTTT	CASSQAVRGHTIYF
TRBV11-2	TRBD2	TRBJ2-1	medium-sized	TGTGCCAGCAGCTTAGATGGCGGGAGTGAAAATGAGCAGTTCTTC	CASSLDGGSENEQFF
TRBV18	.	TRBJ2-7	.	TGTGCCAGCTCACCTACAGTTGGGGGCAAGGGCGAGCAGTACTTC	CASSPTVGGKGEQYF
TRBV4-1	.	TRBJ1-4	few	TGCGCCAGCAGCCAGATACAAGAAAAACTGTTTTTT	CASSQIQEKLFF
TRBV5-1	TRBD2	TRBJ2-1	.	TGCGCCAGCAGGTTTAGCGGGAGTGGGTTAAATGAGCAGTTCTTC	CASRFSGSGLNEQFF
TRBV19	TRBD1	TRBJ1-2	.	TGTGCCAGTAGTGCCGGGACAGGCCTTCTTAACTATGGCTACACCTTC	CASSAGTGLLNYGYTF
TRBV14	.	TRBJ2-7	.	TGTGCCAGCAGCCAAGCCACAGGGATATACGAGCAGTACTTC	CASSQATGIYEQYF
TRBV28	TRBD1	TRBJ1-2	.	TGTGCCAGCAGTTCAGGGGGCGCCCCAAATGGCTACACCTTC	CASSSGGAPNGYTF
TRBV5-1	TRBD2	TRBJ2-7	.	TGCGCCAGCAGCGCCGGGACTAGCAGCTCCTACGAGCAGTACTTC	CASSAGTSSSYEQYF